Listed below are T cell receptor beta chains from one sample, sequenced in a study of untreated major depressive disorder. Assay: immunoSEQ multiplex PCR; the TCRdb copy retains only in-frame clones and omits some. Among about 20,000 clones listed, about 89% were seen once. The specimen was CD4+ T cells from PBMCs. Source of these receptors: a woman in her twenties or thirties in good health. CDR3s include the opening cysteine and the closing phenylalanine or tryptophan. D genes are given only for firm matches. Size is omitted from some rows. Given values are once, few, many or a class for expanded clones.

TGTGCCAGTAGTCCCAGTGGCAATCAGCCCCAGCATTTT | CASSPSGNQPQHF | . | TRBJ1-5 | . | TRBV19
TGTGCCAGCAGCTTAATCGGTTGGGGGACTGAAGCTTTCTTT | CASSLIGWGTEAFF | . | TRBJ1-1 | . | TRBV7-2
TGTGCCAGCACGGTGGGATCCAACTATGGCTACACCTTC | CASTVGSNYGYTF | once | TRBJ1-2 | . | TRBV2
TGTGCCAGCAGCTTAAGACTCCAAGGGTCTGGAAACACCATATATTTT | CASSLRLQGSGNTIYF | . | TRBJ1-3 | . | TRBV7-2
TGTGCCAGCACCGCGGGACGGGGCAACTATGGCTACACCTTC | CASTAGRGNYGYTF | medium-sized | TRBJ1-2 | . | TRBV6-5
TGTGCCAGCAGTTTGCTGCGAAGGGGGGACATTCAGTACTTC | CASSLLRRGDIQYF | . | TRBJ2-4 | . | TRBV28
TGTGCCAGCAGAGGGACAGGGGGCGACTATGGCTACACCTTC | CASRGTGGDYGYTF | . | TRBJ1-2 | TRBD1 | TRBV6-5
TGTGCCTGGAGTCCCATACAGGGCGGAAATTCACCCCTCCACTTT | CAWSPIQGGNSPLHF | few | TRBJ1-6 | . | TRBV30
TGTGCCAGTAGTTTCCCGAGTAGCGGGGGGACCCGGGAGACCCAGTACTTC | CASSFPSSGGTRETQYF | once | TRBJ2-5 | TRBD2 | TRBV19
TGTGCCAGCAGGACCCCGGGACAGGGGACTGAAGCTTTCTTT | CASRTPGQGTEAFF | . | TRBJ1-1 | TRBD1 | TRBV7-9
TGTGCCAGCTCCGACGTGAGGGCAGGGGGCAATTCACCCCTCCACTTT | CASSDVRAGGNSPLHF | few | TRBJ1-6 | TRBD1 | TRBV7-2
TGCGCCAGCAGCTTGTATTCAAATGAGGGTACGCAGTATTTT | CASSLYSNEGTQYF | . | TRBJ2-3 | . | TRBV5-1
TGTGCCAGCAGTGAAGTGGGACAGCAAGCTTTCTTT | CASSEVGQQAFF | once | TRBJ1-1 | TRBD1 | TRBV6-1
TGTGCCAGCAGCCTCTCGACAGGGGTGTCTGAGGGGGAGCTGTTTTTT | CASSLSTGVSEGELFF | . | TRBJ2-2 | TRBD1 | TRBV2
TGTGCCAGCAGGTCCCCAGGGCTGGTCACCGGGGAGCTGTTTTTT | CASRSPGLVTGELFF | . | TRBJ2-2 | . | TRBV6-5
TGCGCCAGCAGCCAAGAGTCCACGGCGTTGTACGAGCAGTACTTC | CASSQESTALYEQYF | . | TRBJ2-7 | . | TRBV4-1
TGTGCCAGCAGCCCGGAAATTGCAGGCGGTGGCTACACCTTC | CASSPEIAGGGYTF | . | TRBJ1-2 | . | TRBV5-4
TGTGCCAGCAGTTATCAAACAGGGGTCCAGCCCCAGCATTTT | CASSYQTGVQPQHF | . | TRBJ1-5 | TRBD1 | TRBV28
TGTGCCAGTAGTATTGACAGGGGAGGGGTCTACGAGCAGTACTTC | CASSIDRGGVYEQYF | . | TRBJ2-7 | . | TRBV19
TGCGCCAGCAGTGAGTCGGGATCATCGAACACTGAAGCTTTCTTT | CASSESGSSNTEAFF | . | TRBJ1-1 | . | TRBV10-1
TGTGCCAGCAGTTTATCCCCGACAGTTACCAGCTCCTATAATTCACCCCTCCACTTT | CASSLSPTVTSSYNSPLHF | . | TRBJ1-6 | . | TRBV28
TGTGCCAGCAGGCGGACGACCGCCTATGGCTACACCTTC | CASRRTTAYGYTF | . | TRBJ1-2 | . | TRBV28